This TCR beta chain is from a study of T cells generated in artificial thymic organoids (dated by TCRdb to 2015 to 2018). About the full investigation: In some experiments, thymic T cells were further FACS-purified to deplete CD4 immature single positive or double positive precursors. The study compared TCR alpha and beta CDR3 repertoires of CD8 single positive T cells derived from in vitro artificial thymic organoids with the repertoires of thymic and peripheral blood naive CD8 T cells. The repertoire sequencing data shown were described as representative of three independent experiments. Overall study outcomes, separate from this receptor: CD8 single positive T cells derived from organoids showed physiological TCR clonotype diversity comparable to the diversity seen in thymic and blood naive CD8 T cells.

Germline trimming amounts to 1 base on V and 9 bases on J, with 6 as the count of junction bases outside the gene matches. The germline V gene encodes CDR1 MGHRA and CDR2 YSYEKL. The CDR3, from cysteine to phenylalanine, totals 15 residues. CDR3 DNA only is kept here, 45 bases in frame from base 1. Enrichment of primary CD8+ T cells was performed with magnetic beads using the Miltenyi CD8+ T cell Isolation Kit. Before RNA extraction, CD3+TCRalphabeta+CD8 single positive T cells from both organoids and thymus were sorted by FACS. Total RNA was purified from roughly 40,000 to 200,000 sorted cells per sample with the RNeasy Micro kit, and quality checked on an Agilent RNA 6000 Nano chip. Thymic fragments were dissected, disrupted by pipetting and filtered through a 70 um strainer so that thymocytes were released. TCRalpha and TCRbeta libraries were amplified in separate semi-nested PCR reactions using Advantage 2 and reverse primers located in the TRAC or TRBC constant regions. The amount of total RNA going into first-strand cDNA synthesis ranged between roughly 3.5 and 550 ng. TCR cDNA libraries were generated by 5'-RACE using the SMARTer PCR cDNA Synthesis kit, with a poly-dT primer for first-strand synthesis. The semi-nested reverse primers in the constant regions carried 5-nucleotide sample-specific barcodes, and the PCR products were cleaned up with the Zymo DNA Clean and Concentrator-5 kit. Up to ten barcoded samples were pooled, ligated to Illumina adaptors and sequenced as 2 x 150 bp paired-end reads on an Illumina MiSeq. The study's own analysis went as follows. After demultiplexing, reads were aligned with BLAT to a custom library containing all human TRAV, TRAJ, TRBV, TRBD and TRBJ combinations from IMGT. The best BLAT hits were picked using pslCDnaFilter (-maxAligns=1, -ignoreIntrons), and custom Perl scripts were used to calculate clonotype frequencies. TCRdb applied fastp at Q25 and MiXCR to the public reads, then kept only in-frame beta chains. Rows matching on CDR3 protein sequence are summarized as one entry with the most common DNA and genes. The authors' filters were not applied to this entry. The sample table records more than 8,000 distinct CDR3 sequences; about 18% of these occur just once. In total, the top ten clones hold 1.4% of the sample.

This clonotype was detected a few times. The antigen this receptor binds is unknown. Base quality data are lacking; no much larger clone is found one base away. The chain is made from TRBV4-1 and TRBJ2-1; TRBD1 lines up with 10 middle nucleotides. The TCR comes from a human donor who gave cord blood stem cells for thymic organoid culture, a cardiac surgery patient who gave postnatal thymus, or a blood donor (not recorded which). The sequencing sample was made of naive CD8+ T cells from the thymus. The intended sense of this specimen's cell subset or site label: CD3+TCRalphabeta+CD8SP T cells; for blood, CD45RO-CCR7+ naive CD8+ T cells. The nucleotide sequence reads TGCGCCAGCAGCCAAGTGGGGACAGGGGAATTTGAGCAGTTCTTC. Translated, it gives CASSQVGTGEFEQFF.